This TCR beta chain is drawn from a study of T cells in Graves' hyperthyroidism and ophthalmopathy. Study background: Peripheral blood was taken when the disease was first diagnosed, before any treatment began.

General study findings and limits: Onset of ophthalmopathy came a median about 6.5 months after the model predicted it.

From RNA transcripts, TCR beta CDR3 regions were amplified. Carried out on the TCR CDR3, a first-round RT-PCR used the HTBI primer set. One entry per CDR3 protein, called by TCRdb with MiXCR from the multiplex PCR reads. The sample has 600,000 to 800,000 distinct CDR3 sequences, approximately 36% seen once. As for this clonotype: What it binds is not known.

The specimen sequenced was blood. The origin of this receptor is a woman aged 40 to 49 with Graves' hyperthyroidism.

Here the CDR3 reads CSARRSTGAYGYTF. Written as DNA, the CDR3 is TGCAGTGCTAGGAGGTCGACCGGGGCCTATGGCTACACCTTC. The chain carries TRBV20-1 and TRBJ1-2, with D maybe TRBD1 (5 bases). V lost 3 bases to trimming and J lost 4 bases, with 15 bases between them. This CDR3 region has 14 residues. Per the germline V gene, CDR1 is DFQATT and CDR2 is SNEGSKA (reference sequence).